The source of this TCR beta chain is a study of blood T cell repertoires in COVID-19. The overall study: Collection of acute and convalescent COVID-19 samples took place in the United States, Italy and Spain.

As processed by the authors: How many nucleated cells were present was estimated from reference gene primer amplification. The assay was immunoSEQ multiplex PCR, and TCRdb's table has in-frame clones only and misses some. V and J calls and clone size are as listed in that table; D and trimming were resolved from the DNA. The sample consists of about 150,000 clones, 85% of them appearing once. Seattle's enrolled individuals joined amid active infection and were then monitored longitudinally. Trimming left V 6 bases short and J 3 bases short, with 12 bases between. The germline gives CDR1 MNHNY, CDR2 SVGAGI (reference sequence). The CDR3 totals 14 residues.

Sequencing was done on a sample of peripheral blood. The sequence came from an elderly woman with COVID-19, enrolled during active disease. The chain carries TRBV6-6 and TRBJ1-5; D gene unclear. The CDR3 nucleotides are TGTGCCAGCAGGGATCAGGCGACCAATCAGCCCCAGCATTTT. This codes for CASRDQATNQPQHF.